Here is one T cell receptor (beta chain) with its context. TCRdb's table, derived via immunoSEQ multiplex PCR, lists solely in-frame clones and lacks some. The table includes some 69,000 clones, just over 90% detected once. CDR3 length: 15 amino acids. Trimming cost V 1 base and J 6 bases; bases outside gene matches: 8. CDR1 SGHVS and CDR2 FQNEAQ come from the germline V gene. This record belongs to a study of OX40 agonist ivuxolimab in advanced cancers. V usage is TRBV7-8 and J usage is TRBJ2-7; TRBD2 matches at 8 bases. This specimen consisted of CD4+ or CD8+ T cells sorted from blood, obtained in a trial of the OX40 agonist ivuxolimab. The sequence was obtained from an adult with an advanced solid tumor such as melanoma, head and neck, liver or kidney cancer. CDR3 amino acids: CASSLVTGGQAEQYF. The CDR3 DNA reads TGTGCCAGCAGCTTAGTTACGGGAGGGCAGGCCGAGCAGTACTTC.